The rows below give T cell receptor beta chains drawn from one sample of a study of shared clonotypes between healthy human individuals. Assay used: immunoSEQ multiplex PCR; TCRdb lists only in-frame clones, some missing. The sample consists of approximately 720,000 clones, about two thirds of them appearing once. Sequencing input: memory CD4+ T cells sorted from blood. The source of these receptors is a woman aged 30 to 39 in good health. Each CDR3 is given with its conserved first and last residue. The D gene is left open where the match is weak. Size is omitted from some rows. Given values are once, few, many or a class for expanded clones.

J gene: TRBJ2-7
D gene: NA
CDR3 length: 15
clone size: NA
V gene: TRBV28
CDR3 DNA: TGTGCCAGCAGTAGGGCCGGGACCGAGACCTACGAGCAGTACTTC
CDR3 protein: CASSRAGTETYEQYF

J gene: TRBJ2-7
D gene: TRBD1
CDR3 length: 16
clone size: NA
V gene: TRBV10-3
CDR3 DNA: TGTGCCATCAGTGACGGGGTTGGACAGGGCAAGGGCGAGCAGTACTTC
CDR3 protein: CAISDGVGQGKGEQYF

J gene: TRBJ2-2
D gene: NA
CDR3 length: 14
clone size: NA
V gene: TRBV5-1
CDR3 DNA: TGCGCCAGCAGTTCTGATTTATCAGGCGGGGAGCTGTTTTTT
CDR3 protein: CASSSDLSGGELFF

J gene: TRBJ2-5
D gene: TRBD2
CDR3 length: 20
clone size: NA
V gene: TRBV6-4
CDR3 DNA: TGTGCCAGCAGTGACTGCGAAGCGGGAGACCGTGGGGAGGGCCAAGAGACCCAGTACTTC
CDR3 protein: CASSDCEAGDRGEGQETQYF

J gene: TRBJ2-2
D gene: TRBD2
CDR3 length: 18
clone size: NA
V gene: TRBV5-4
CDR3 DNA: TGTGCCAGCAGCCAGGGACTAGCGGGGATGGGGAACACCGGGGAGCTGTTTTTT
CDR3 protein: CASSQGLAGMGNTGELFF

J gene: TRBJ2-2
D gene: TRBD2
CDR3 length: 16
clone size: NA
V gene: TRBV5-1
CDR3 DNA: TGCGCCAGCAGCTTGGTGTCTAGCGGGAGGCCCGGGGAGCTGTTTTTT
CDR3 protein: CASSLVSSGRPGELFF

J gene: TRBJ2-7
D gene: TRBD2
CDR3 length: 14
clone size: few
V gene: TRBV5-4
CDR3 DNA: TGTGCCATGAAAACTAGCGGGGGTGCCTACGAGCAGTACTTC
CDR3 protein: CAMKTSGGAYEQYF

J gene: TRBJ2-3
D gene: TRBD1
CDR3 length: 18
clone size: NA
V gene: TRBV19
CDR3 DNA: TGTGCCAGTAGTATAGAGGGACACAGGGGAACTTCCACAGATACGCAGTATTTT
CDR3 protein: CASSIEGHRGTSTDTQYF

J gene: TRBJ1-6
D gene: NA
CDR3 length: 16
clone size: NA
V gene: TRBV30
CDR3 DNA: TGTGCCTGGAGTACCAGGGGCAGCTCCTATAATTCACCCCTCCACTTT
CDR3 protein: CAWSTRGSSYNSPLHF

J gene: TRBJ1-1
D gene: NA
CDR3 length: 14
clone size: NA
V gene: TRBV5-1
CDR3 DNA: TGCGCCAGCAGCCTGACAGCTGGGGTGACTGAAGCTTTCTTT
CDR3 protein: CASSLTAGVTEAFF

J gene: TRBJ2-1
D gene: TRBD2
CDR3 length: 17
clone size: NA
V gene: TRBV5-4
CDR3 DNA: TGTGCCAGCAGTCCTCGGGGAGGTCTAGCGGGTTACAATGAGCAGTTCTTC
CDR3 protein: CASSPRGGLAGYNEQFF

J gene: TRBJ2-3
D gene: NA
CDR3 length: 12
clone size: once
V gene: TRBV4-1
CDR3 DNA: TGCGCCAGCAGCCAAGTCGGAGCAAAGCAGTATTTT
CDR3 protein: CASSQVGAKQYF

J gene: TRBJ2-1
D gene: TRBD2
CDR3 length: 15
clone size: NA
V gene: TRBV11-2
CDR3 DNA: TGTGCCAGCAGCTTACCCGGGAGGCGGTACAATGAGCAGTTCTTC
CDR3 protein: CASSLPGRRYNEQFF

J gene: TRBJ2-3
D gene: TRBD1
CDR3 length: 16
clone size: NA
V gene: TRBV28
CDR3 DNA: TGTGCCAGCAGTGTAGCGTACAGGGGGCACACAGATACGCAGTATTTT
CDR3 protein: CASSVAYRGHTDTQYF

J gene: TRBJ2-5
D gene: TRBD2
CDR3 length: 15
clone size: NA
V gene: TRBV2
CDR3 DNA: TGTGCCAGCAGTCGACTAGCGGGAGGACAAGAGACCCAGTACTTC
CDR3 protein: CASSRLAGGQETQYF

J gene: TRBJ1-5
D gene: NA
CDR3 length: 13
clone size: few
V gene: TRBV6-6
CDR3 DNA: TGTGCCAGCAGTTACAGTAGCAATCAGCCCCAGCATTTT
CDR3 protein: CASSYSSNQPQHF

J gene: TRBJ2-7
D gene: TRBD1
CDR3 length: 14
clone size: NA
V gene: TRBV14
CDR3 DNA: TGTGCCAGCAGCCCCGACAGGGGGCCCTACGAGCAGTACTTC
CDR3 protein: CASSPDRGPYEQYF

J gene: TRBJ2-7
D gene: NA
CDR3 length: 17
clone size: NA
V gene: TRBV11-2
CDR3 DNA: TGTGCCAGCAGCTTAGATACGGCAGGGCCCATCTCCTACGAGCAGTACTTC
CDR3 protein: CASSLDTAGPISYEQYF

J gene: TRBJ1-4
D gene: NA
CDR3 length: 14
clone size: NA
V gene: TRBV5-1
CDR3 DNA: TGCGCCAGCACCCGACAGGCAGGTGGTGAAAAACTGTTTTTT
CDR3 protein: CASTRQAGGEKLFF

J gene: TRBJ2-5
D gene: TRBD2
CDR3 length: 14
clone size: once
V gene: TRBV9
CDR3 DNA: TGTGCCAGCAGCGTTAGCGGGAGCGGGGAGACCCAGTACTTC
CDR3 protein: CASSVSGSGETQYF

J gene: TRBJ1-2
D gene: NA
CDR3 length: 13
clone size: once
V gene: TRBV7-2
CDR3 DNA: TGTGCCAGCAAGGTGGCCGCAGGTTGGGGCTACACCTTC
CDR3 protein: CASKVAAGWGYTF

J gene: TRBJ2-7
D gene: NA
CDR3 length: 15
clone size: NA
V gene: TRBV27
CDR3 DNA: TGTGCCAGCAGTTCCTCCGGGACCCTGGGGGCCGAGCAGTACTTC
CDR3 protein: CASSSSGTLGAEQYF

J gene: TRBJ1-5
D gene: NA
CDR3 length: 15
clone size: NA
V gene: TRBV19
CDR3 DNA: TGTGCCACCGCAAGGGGGGGAAATAGCAATCAGCCCCAGCATTTT
CDR3 protein: CATARGGNSNQPQHF

J gene: TRBJ2-2
D gene: TRBD2
CDR3 length: 14
clone size: few
V gene: TRBV6-6
CDR3 DNA: TGTGCCAGCAGTTCTAGCGGGAACACCGGGGAGCTGTTTTTT
CDR3 protein: CASSSSGNTGELFF

J gene: TRBJ1-1
D gene: NA
CDR3 length: 15
clone size: NA
V gene: TRBV4-1
CDR3 DNA: TGCGCCAGCAGCCAAGATAGTCAGGGGAGCACTGAAGCTTTCTTT
CDR3 protein: CASSQDSQGSTEAFF

J gene: TRBJ2-1
D gene: TRBD2
CDR3 length: 13
clone size: NA
V gene: TRBV7-2
CDR3 DNA: TGTGCCAGCCTGGGACTAGCGGGAGCTGAGCAGTTCTTC
CDR3 protein: CASLGLAGAEQFF

J gene: TRBJ2-2
D gene: NA
CDR3 length: 14
clone size: NA
V gene: TRBV6-1
CDR3 DNA: TGTGCCAGCATTCTGGACCAGAACACCGGGGAGCTGTTTTTT
CDR3 protein: CASILDQNTGELFF

J gene: TRBJ2-5
D gene: TRBD2
CDR3 length: 15
clone size: NA
V gene: TRBV28
CDR3 DNA: TGTGCCAGCAGTCCTATTGGACTAGCGGGAGTTCGGCAGTACTTC
CDR3 protein: CASSPIGLAGVRQYF

J gene: TRBJ1-5
D gene: NA
CDR3 length: 11
clone size: NA
V gene: TRBV6-1
CDR3 DNA: TGTGCCAGCAGTGAAGTCCAGCCCCAGCATTTT
CDR3 protein: CASSEVQPQHF

J gene: TRBJ2-5
D gene: NA
CDR3 length: 13
clone size: NA
V gene: TRBV6-5
CDR3 DNA: TGTGCCAGCGGGTACAGGGGAGGCGAGACCCAGTACTTC
CDR3 protein: CASGYRGGETQYF

J gene: TRBJ2-4
D gene: NA
CDR3 length: 12
clone size: NA
V gene: TRBV5-1
CDR3 DNA: TGCGCCAGCAGCTTGGACAGGGCCATTCAGTACTTC
CDR3 protein: CASSLDRAIQYF

J gene: TRBJ1-1
D gene: NA
CDR3 length: 12
clone size: NA
V gene: TRBV18
CDR3 DNA: TGTGCCAGCTCCGGGTCGAACACTGAAGCTTTCTTT
CDR3 protein: CASSGSNTEAFF

J gene: TRBJ2-7
D gene: NA
CDR3 length: 13
clone size: NA
V gene: TRBV28
CDR3 DNA: TGTGCCCGACCGGGACATTACTCCTACGAGCAGTACTTC
CDR3 protein: CARPGHYSYEQYF

J gene: TRBJ2-7
D gene: TRBD1
CDR3 length: 15
clone size: few
V gene: TRBV6-5
CDR3 DNA: TGTGCCAGCAGTGGGGACAGGGGAGCCCCCTACGAGCAGTACTTC
CDR3 protein: CASSGDRGAPYEQYF

J gene: TRBJ1-3
D gene: TRBD1
CDR3 length: 15
clone size: NA
V gene: TRBV4-2
CDR3 DNA: TGTGCCAGCAGCCAAGACAGGGGGGTCGGAAACACCATATATTTT
CDR3 protein: CASSQDRGVGNTIYF

J gene: TRBJ2-2
D gene: NA
CDR3 length: 15
clone size: few
V gene: TRBV7-2
CDR3 DNA: TGTGCCAGCAGCTTAGGGACGTCGAACACCGGGGAGCTGTTTTTT
CDR3 protein: CASSLGTSNTGELFF

J gene: TRBJ1-1
D gene: NA
CDR3 length: 13
clone size: NA
V gene: TRBV18
CDR3 DNA: TGTGCCAGCTCACCCCCGGGGACCACTGAAGCTTTCTTT
CDR3 protein: CASSPPGTTEAFF

J gene: TRBJ2-1
D gene: NA
CDR3 length: 15
clone size: NA
V gene: TRBV7-3
CDR3 DNA: TGTGCCAGCAGCTTATACAGGAGGGAGGTTGGTGAGCAGTTCTTC
CDR3 protein: CASSLYRREVGEQFF

J gene: TRBJ2-2
D gene: NA
CDR3 length: 11
clone size: NA
V gene: TRBV20-1
CDR3 DNA: TGCGGATGCTCAGGGGTCGGGGAGCTGTTTTTT
CDR3 protein: CGCSGVGELFF

J gene: TRBJ1-4
D gene: NA
CDR3 length: 12
clone size: NA
V gene: TRBV5-1
CDR3 DNA: TGCGCCAGCTCCAACGGGAATGAAAAACTGTTTTTT
CDR3 protein: CASSNGNEKLFF

J gene: TRBJ1-2
D gene: NA
CDR3 length: 15
clone size: NA
V gene: TRBV30
CDR3 DNA: TGTGCCTGGAGCGCCACCGGACACCCCAATAATGGCTACACCTTC
CDR3 protein: CAWSATGHPNNGYTF

J gene: TRBJ2-1
D gene: TRBD2
CDR3 length: 16
clone size: NA
V gene: TRBV4-1
CDR3 DNA: TGCGCCAGCAGCCCCAGGACTAGCGGGAGGTACAATGAGCAGTTCTTC
CDR3 protein: CASSPRTSGRYNEQFF

J gene: TRBJ2-1
D gene: TRBD1
CDR3 length: 16
clone size: NA
V gene: TRBV19
CDR3 DNA: TGTGCCAGTAGTGTCCCATGGACAGGGAGCTACAATGAGCAGTTCTTC
CDR3 protein: CASSVPWTGSYNEQFF